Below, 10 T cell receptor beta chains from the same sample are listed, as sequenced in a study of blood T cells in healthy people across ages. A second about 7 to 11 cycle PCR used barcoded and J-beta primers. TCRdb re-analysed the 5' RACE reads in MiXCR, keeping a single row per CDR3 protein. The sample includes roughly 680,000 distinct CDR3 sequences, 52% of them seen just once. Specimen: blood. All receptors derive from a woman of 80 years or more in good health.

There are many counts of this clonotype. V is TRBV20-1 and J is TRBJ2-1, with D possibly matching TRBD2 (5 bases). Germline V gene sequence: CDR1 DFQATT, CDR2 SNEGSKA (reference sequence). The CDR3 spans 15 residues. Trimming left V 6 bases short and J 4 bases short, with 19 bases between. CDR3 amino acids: CSARGLASRYNEQFF. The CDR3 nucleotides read TGCAGTGCGCGAGGGCTAGCCTCGCGTTACAATGAGCAGTTCTTC.

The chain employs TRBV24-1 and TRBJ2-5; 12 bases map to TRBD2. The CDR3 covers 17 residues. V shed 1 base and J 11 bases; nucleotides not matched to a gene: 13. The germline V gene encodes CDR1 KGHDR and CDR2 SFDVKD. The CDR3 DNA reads TGTGCCACCAGTGATTTCCCGACTAGCGGGAGTTTAAATGGGCAGTACTTC. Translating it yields CATSDFPTSGSLNGQYF.

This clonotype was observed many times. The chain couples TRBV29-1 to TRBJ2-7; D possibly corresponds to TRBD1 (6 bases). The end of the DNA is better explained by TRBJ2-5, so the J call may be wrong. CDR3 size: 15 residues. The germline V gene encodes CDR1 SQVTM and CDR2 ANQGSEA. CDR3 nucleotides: TGCAGCTCTCAGAGGGGGTCCGACCCAGGTGGGACCCAGTACTTC. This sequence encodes CSSQRGSDPGGTQYF.

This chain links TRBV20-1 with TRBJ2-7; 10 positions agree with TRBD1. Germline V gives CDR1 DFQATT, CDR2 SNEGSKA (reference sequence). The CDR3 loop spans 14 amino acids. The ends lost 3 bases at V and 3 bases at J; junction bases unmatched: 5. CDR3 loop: CSASAGTGVYEQYF. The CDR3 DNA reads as TGCAGTGCTAGTGCCGGGACAGGGGTCTACGAGCAGTACTTC.

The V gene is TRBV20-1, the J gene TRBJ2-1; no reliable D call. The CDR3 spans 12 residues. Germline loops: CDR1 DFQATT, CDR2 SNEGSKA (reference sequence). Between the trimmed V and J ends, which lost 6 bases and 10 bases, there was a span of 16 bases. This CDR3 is CSARPSGWEQFF. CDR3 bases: TGCAGTGCCCGCCCTAGTGGGTGGGAGCAGTTCTTC.

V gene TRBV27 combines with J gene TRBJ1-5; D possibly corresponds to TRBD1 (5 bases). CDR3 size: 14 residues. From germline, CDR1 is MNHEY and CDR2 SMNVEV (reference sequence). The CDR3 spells CVSRSGGRNQPQHF. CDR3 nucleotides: TGTGTAAGCCGAAGTGGGGGGAGGAATCAGCCCCAGCATTTT.

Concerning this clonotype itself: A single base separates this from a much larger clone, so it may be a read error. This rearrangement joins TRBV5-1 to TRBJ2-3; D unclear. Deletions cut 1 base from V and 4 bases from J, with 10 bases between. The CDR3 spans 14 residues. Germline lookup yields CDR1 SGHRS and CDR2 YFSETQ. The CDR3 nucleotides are TGCGCCAGCAGCTTGCCCAACAGATCAGATACGCAGTATTTT. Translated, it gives CASSLPNRSDTQYF.

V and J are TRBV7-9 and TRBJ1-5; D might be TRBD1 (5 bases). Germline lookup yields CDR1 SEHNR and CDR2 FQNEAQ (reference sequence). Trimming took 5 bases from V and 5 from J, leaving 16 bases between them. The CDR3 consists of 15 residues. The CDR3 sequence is CASSPGRAGHQPQHF. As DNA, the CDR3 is TGTGCCAGCAGCCCCGGGCGGGCAGGGCATCAGCCCCAGCATTTT.

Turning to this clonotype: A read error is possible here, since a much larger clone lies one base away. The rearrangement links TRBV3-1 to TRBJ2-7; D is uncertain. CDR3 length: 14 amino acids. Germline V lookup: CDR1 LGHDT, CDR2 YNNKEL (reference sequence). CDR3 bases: TGTGCCGGCAGCCAACTTGTTCCCTCCGGTGCCCAGTACTTC. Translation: CAGSQLVPSGAQYF.

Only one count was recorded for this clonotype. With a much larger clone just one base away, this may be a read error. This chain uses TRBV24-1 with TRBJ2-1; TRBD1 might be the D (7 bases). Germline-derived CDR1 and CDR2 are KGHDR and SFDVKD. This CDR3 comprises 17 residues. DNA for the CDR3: TGTGCCACCAGTGACCCCAGGGGGGACGGAACTTACAATGGGCAGTTCTTC. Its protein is CATSDPRGDGTYNGQFF.